Below, one TCR beta chain is given with its context. It has no known antigen specificity. Base qualities are not recorded, but no much larger clone differs from it by a single base. The source of the sample is a study of T cell changes during pregnancy in multiple sclerosis (dated by TCRdb to the late 2010s). About the investigation overall: The study looked at changes in the T cell repertoire across pregnancy in women with multiple sclerosis.

The library relied on the immunoSEQ multiplex PCR assay. TCRdb limited this immuneACCESS table to in-frame rearrangements with V and J called. A share of clones is missing; checked studies link under half to unresolved V genes, and the rest is unexplained. The sample includes roughly 51,000 clones, with approximately 94% observed a single time. Jointly, the top ten make up approximately 5% of the sample. The sequencing used CD8+ T cells from peripheral blood mononuclear cells, collected before pregnancy. The TCR comes from a female donor with multiple sclerosis, enrolled in a pregnancy study.

The CDR3 reads as follows: CAWSARYEQYF. The nucleotides read TGTGCCTGGAGTGCCCGGTACGAGCAGTACTTC. The sequence is built from TRBV30 and TRBJ2-7, with the identity of the D gene unclear. Trimming takes 1 base from V and 4 bases from J, and the germline ends sit 5 bases apart. The CDR1 and CDR2 encoded by the germline V gene (reference sequence) are GTSNPN and SVGIG. The CDR3 has 11 amino acids, counting the end cysteine and phenylalanine. Only the CDR3 region is kept as DNA, spanning 33 bases read in frame from base 1.